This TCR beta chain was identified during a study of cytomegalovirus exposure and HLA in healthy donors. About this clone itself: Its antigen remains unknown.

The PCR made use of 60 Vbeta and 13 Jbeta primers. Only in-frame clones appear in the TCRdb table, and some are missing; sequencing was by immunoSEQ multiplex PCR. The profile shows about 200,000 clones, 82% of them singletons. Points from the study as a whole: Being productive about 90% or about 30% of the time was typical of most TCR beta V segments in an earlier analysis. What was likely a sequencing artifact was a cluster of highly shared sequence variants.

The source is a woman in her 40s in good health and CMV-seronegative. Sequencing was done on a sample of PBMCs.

In DNA, the CDR3 is TGTGCCAGCAGCTTAGGTTGGCAGTTTGAAGCTTTCTTT. It specifies CASSLGWQFEAFF. This chain connects TRBV11-1 to TRBJ1-1; no reliable D call. Germline CDR1 reads SGHAT; CDR2 reads FQDESV (reference sequence). V shed 1 base and J shed 7 bases, with 10 bases lying between them. The CDR3 is 13 residues long.